The 18 T cell receptor beta chains below come from one sample, sequenced in a study of vaccination effects on CD4 cells after COVID-19. ViraFEST assay sequencing came after antigen-specific CD4+ T cells were expanded with viral peptide pools. Upon completion of 10 to 11 days in culture, CD4+ T cells were isolated. Either the mRNA-1273 or the BNT162b2 vaccine was given to participants as two doses. For these TCRs, the target antigens are not known. Data came from immunoSEQ multiplex PCR; TCRdb stores just in-frame clones and leaves some out. The sample gives approximately 61,000 clones, around 78% of which show up once; 0.95% to 1.5% is in the top ten. The specimen was CD4+ T cells from PBMCs cultured with HCoV-229E spike peptides, collected after COVID-19 vaccination. The receptors stem from a human donor who received a COVID-19 vaccine.

The chain joins TRBV19 to TRBJ1-6; a possible D gene is TRBD1 (5 bases). Germline V gives CDR1 LNHDA, CDR2 SQIVND (reference sequence). The CDR3 extends over 14 amino acids. V lost 3 bases and J 10 bases, leaving 13 bases between the germline ends. CDR3 bases: TGTGCCAGTAGTATTGATGCGGGGGAATCACCCCTCCACTTT. Its protein is CASSIDAGESPLHF.

The chain employs TRBV6-5 and TRBJ2-7; TRBD1 agrees at 8 bases. Germline V CDR1 and CDR2: MNHEY, SVGAGI. With 7 bases clipped from V and 0 bases from J, the junction kept 5 bases outside the gene matches. The CDR3 runs to 14 residues. Here the CDR3 reads CASMDRVSSYEQYV. As DNA, the CDR3 is TGTGCCAGCATGGACAGGGTGAGCTCCTACGAGCAGTACGTC.

This sequence joins TRBV28 and TRBJ1-6; no clear D gene. CDR1 is MDHEN, CDR2 SYDVKM, per germline. Deletions cut 6 bases from V and 6 bases from J, with 12 bases between. The CDR3 has 14 residues. The CDR3 sequence: CASRLPLSNSPLHF. The CDR3, as DNA: TGTGCCAGCAGATTGCCCCTCAGTAATTCACCCCTCCACTTT.

The V gene is TRBV5-1, the J gene TRBJ1-2; D remains ambiguous. This CDR3 is built from 13 residues. Germline CDR1 and CDR2: SGHRS and YFSETQ. Deletions cut 1 base from V and 10 bases from J, with 14 bases between. The CDR3 protein is CASSLLAPADYTF. The CDR3 region has the DNA TGCGCCAGCAGCTTGTTAGCTCCAGCTGACTACACCTTC.

The gene calls are TRBV18 and TRBJ2-2; TRBD1 matches 7 bases. This CDR3 has 17 amino acids. Per germline, CDR1 KGHSH and CDR2 LQKENI. V lost 5 bases and J lost 4; bases outside the gene matches: 13. The CDR3 region is CASSTTGVGISTGELFF. CDR3 DNA sequence: TGTGCCAGCTCAACTACAGGGGTTGGTATAAGCACCGGGGAGCTGTTTTTT.

V and J are TRBV6-2 or TRBV6-3 and TRBJ2-2; D gene unclear. V shed 3 bases and J shed 0 bases, with 20 bases lying between them. Germline V gene sequence: CDR1 MNHEY, CDR2 SVGEGT. The CDR3 is 19 residues long. In DNA, the CDR3 is TGTGCCAGCAGTTATGCACCGTCTGGGCTGCTCGCGAACACCGGGGAGCTGTTTTTT. Translation: CASSYAPSGLLANTGELFF.

This clone was found a few times. The chain combines TRBV24-1 with TRBJ2-2, with a weak D call TRBD1 (6 bases). This CDR3 is 18 amino acids long. The germline V gene encodes CDR1 KGHDR and CDR2 SFDVKD. The V and J ends lost 4 bases and 0 bases respectively, with 17 bases between them. The CDR3 bases are TGTGCCACCAGTGAAAGTCCGGGACACCCGACGAACACCGGGGAGCTGTTTTTT. Protein: CATSESPGHPTNTGELFF.

A few counts support this clone. The chain couples TRBV19 to TRBJ1-1, with D unresolved. The germline V and J ends were trimmed by 6 bases and 1 base, with 12 bases remaining between them. The CDR3 spans 14 residues. The germline CDR1 and CDR2 sequences are LNHDA and SQIVND (reference sequence). The CDR3 DNA sequence: TGTGCCAGTAGGACCCCCACAAGGAACACTGAAGCTTTCTTT. Amino acid sequence: CASRTPTRNTEAFF.

The chain uses TRBV5-8 and TRBJ2-5, with D possibly called TRBD1 or TRBD2 (5 bases each). CDR1 SGHTS and CDR2 YDEGEE come from the germline V gene. Trimming removed 8 bases at V and 5 bases at J, with 25 bases between. The CDR3 has 16 amino acids. The CDR3 protein is CASPEGLLSVRETQYF. CDR3 bases: TGTGCCAGTCCCGAGGGGCTACTTAGCGTCCGGGAGACCCAGTACTTC.

V usage is TRBV15 and J usage is TRBJ1-2, with D tentatively TRBD1 (5 bases). The germline V gene encodes CDR1 LNHNV and CDR2 YYDKDF (reference sequence). There are 14 residues in the CDR3. Trimming left V 0 bases short and J 3 bases short, with 8 bases between. The CDR3 DNA sequence: TGTGCCACCAGCAGAGAAACAGGATACTATGGCTACACCTTC. Protein product: CATSRETGYYGYTF.

The V gene is TRBV2, the J gene TRBJ2-3, with 12 nucleotides matching TRBD1. V dropped 4 bases and J dropped 5; count of bases not matched to a gene: 7. Germline assignment: CDR1 SNHLY and CDR2 FYNNEI. This CDR3 has 16 amino acids. CDR3 residues: CASSVRDRGPVDTQYF. The DNA of the CDR3 is TGTGCCAGCAGTGTGAGGGACAGGGGGCCGGTAGATACGCAGTATTTT.

The CDR3 DNA reads TGTGCCATCAGTGAGTTACAGGATGGCTACACCTTC. Amino acids: CAISELQDGYTF. The chain is built from TRBV10-3 and TRBJ1-2; TRBD1 might be the D (5 bases). CDR1 is ENHRY, CDR2 SYGVKD, per germline. V lost 1 base and J lost 6, with 6 bases in between. The CDR3 has 12 amino acids.

This chain connects TRBV12-3 or TRBV12-4 to TRBJ1-5, with D hard to call. V dropped 7 bases and J dropped 7 bases, with 11 bases sitting between them. The CDR3 length is 12 residues. The CDR3 sequence is CASTRSEQPQHF. The CDR3 coding sequence is TGTGCCAGCACCCGATCGGAGCAGCCCCAGCATTTT.

The sample holds a few counts of this clone. The chain has TRBV2 and TRBJ2-7, with D perhaps TRBD1 (6 bases). CDR3 length equals 13 residues. The V end was cut by 6 bases, the J end by 2 bases, with 11 bases between. Germline V gene sequence: CDR1 SNHLY, CDR2 FYNNEI. The CDR3 DNA follows: TGTGCCAGCAGACAGGGACCAACCTACGAGCAGTACGTC. Encoded protein: CASRQGPTYEQYV.

The J gene is TRBJ2-2, the V gene TRBV7-9; 8 nucleotides align to TRBD1. Germline loops: CDR1 SEHNR, CDR2 FQNEAQ (reference sequence). The CDR3 covers 15 residues. After removal of 4 bases from V and 6 bases from J, the junction contained 7 bases not matched to a gene. The chain's CDR3 is CASSSGQGRSGELFF. The CDR3 DNA reads as TGTGCCAGCAGCTCAGGACAGGGTCGGTCCGGGGAGCTGTTTTTT.

V is TRBV7-2 and J is TRBJ2-3; TRBD1 matches at 7 bases. CDR1 SGHTA and CDR2 FQGNSA come from the germline V gene. CDR3 size: 13 residues. With V trimmed by 5 bases and J by 7 bases, 6 bases remained unmatched. CDR3 nucleotide sequence: TGTGCCAGCAGCGCAGGGGGAGTAAATACGCAGTATTTT. It encodes CASSAGGVNTQYF.

CDR3 sequence (DNA): TGTGCCAGTAGTATAGACAGGAGCAATCAGCCCCAGCATTTT. The encoded protein is CASSIDRSNQPQHF. V and J are TRBV19 and TRBJ1-5; no clear D. Germline CDR1 LNHDA, CDR2 SQIVND (reference sequence). V was trimmed by 0 bases and J by 1 base, leaving 4 bases between them. The CDR3 is made up of 14 amino acids. Combining the CDR3 with reference TRBV19 and TRBJ1-5 gives the whole variable domain DGGITQSPKYLFRKEGQNVTLSCEQNLNHDAMYWYRQDPGQGLRLIYYSQIVNDFQKGDIAEGYSVSREKKESFPLTVTSAQKNPTAFYLCASSIDRSNQPQHFGDGTRLSIL.

The chain joins TRBV19 to TRBJ1-5, with D perhaps TRBD1 (6 bases). The CDR3 contains 14 residues. Between the trimmed V and J ends, which lost 0 bases and 6 bases, there was a span of 9 bases. CDR1 is LNHDA and CDR2 is SQIVND in the germline V gene (reference sequence). In DNA, the CDR3 is TGTGCCAGTAGTATAGAGGGACAAGCTCAGCCCCAGCATTTT. It specifies CASSIEGQAQPQHF.